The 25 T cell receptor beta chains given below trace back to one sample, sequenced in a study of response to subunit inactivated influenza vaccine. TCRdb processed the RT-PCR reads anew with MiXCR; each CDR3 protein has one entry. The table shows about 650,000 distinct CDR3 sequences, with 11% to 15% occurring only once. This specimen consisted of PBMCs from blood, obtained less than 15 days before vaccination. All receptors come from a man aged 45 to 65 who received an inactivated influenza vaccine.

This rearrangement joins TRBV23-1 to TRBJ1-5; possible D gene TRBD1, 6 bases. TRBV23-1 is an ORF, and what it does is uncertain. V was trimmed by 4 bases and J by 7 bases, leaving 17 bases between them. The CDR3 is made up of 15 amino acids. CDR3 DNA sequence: TGCGCCAGCAGTCCAGAGGGGGGGCTAAGGCAGCCCCAGCATTTT. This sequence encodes CASSPEGGLRQPQHF.

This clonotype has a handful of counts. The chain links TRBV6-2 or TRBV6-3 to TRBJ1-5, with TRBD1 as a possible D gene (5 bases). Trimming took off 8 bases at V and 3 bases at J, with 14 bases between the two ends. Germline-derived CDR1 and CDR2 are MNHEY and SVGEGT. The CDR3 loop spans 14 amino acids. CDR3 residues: CASLGQYANQPQHF. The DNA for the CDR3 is TGTGCCAGCTTGGGGCAGTATGCCAATCAGCCCCAGCATTTT.

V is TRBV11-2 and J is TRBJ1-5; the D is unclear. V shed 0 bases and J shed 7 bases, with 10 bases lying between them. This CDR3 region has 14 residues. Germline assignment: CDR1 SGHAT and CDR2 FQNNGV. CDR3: CASSLDPRGQPQHF. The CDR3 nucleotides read TGTGCCAGCAGCTTAGATCCGCGTGGACAGCCCCAGCATTTT. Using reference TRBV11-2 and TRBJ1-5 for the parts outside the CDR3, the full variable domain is EAGVAQSPRYKIIEKRQSVAFWCNPISGHATLYWYQQILGQGPKLLIQFQNNGVVDDSQLPKDRFSAERLKGVDSTLKIQPAKLEDSAVYLCASSLDPRGQPQHFGDGTRLSIL.

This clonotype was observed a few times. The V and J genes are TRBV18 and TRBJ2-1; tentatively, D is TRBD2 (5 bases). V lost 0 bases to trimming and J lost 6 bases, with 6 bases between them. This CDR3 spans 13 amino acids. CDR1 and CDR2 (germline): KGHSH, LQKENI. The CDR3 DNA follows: TGTGCCAGCTCACCACCGGGGAGCAATGAGCAGTTCTTC. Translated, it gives CASSPPGSNEQFF.

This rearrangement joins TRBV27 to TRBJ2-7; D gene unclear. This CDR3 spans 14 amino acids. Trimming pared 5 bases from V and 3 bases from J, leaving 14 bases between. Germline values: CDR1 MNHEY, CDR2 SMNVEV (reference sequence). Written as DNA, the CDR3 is TGTGCCAGCAGTCCGGGCGGATTCGGCTACGAGCAGTACTTC. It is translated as CASSPGGFGYEQYF.

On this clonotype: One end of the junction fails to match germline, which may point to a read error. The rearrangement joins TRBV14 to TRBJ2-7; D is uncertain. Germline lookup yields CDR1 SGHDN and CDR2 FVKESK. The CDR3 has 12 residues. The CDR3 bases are TGTGCCAGCAGCCAATACACCTACGGGCAGTACTTC. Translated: CASSQYTYGQYF.

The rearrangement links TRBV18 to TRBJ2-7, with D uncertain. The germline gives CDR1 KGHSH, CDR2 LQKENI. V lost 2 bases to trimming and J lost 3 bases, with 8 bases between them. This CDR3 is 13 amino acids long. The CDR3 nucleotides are TGTGCCAGCTCACCAGTCCCCCGCTACGAGCAGTACTTC. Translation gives CASSPVPRYEQYF.

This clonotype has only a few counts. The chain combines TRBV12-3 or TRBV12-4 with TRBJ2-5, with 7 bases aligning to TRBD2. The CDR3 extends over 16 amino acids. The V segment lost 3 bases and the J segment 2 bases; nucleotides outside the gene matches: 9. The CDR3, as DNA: TGTGCCAGCAGTTTGGTAGCCACTAGCGCTCAAGAGACCCAGTACTTC. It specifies CASSLVATSAQETQYF.

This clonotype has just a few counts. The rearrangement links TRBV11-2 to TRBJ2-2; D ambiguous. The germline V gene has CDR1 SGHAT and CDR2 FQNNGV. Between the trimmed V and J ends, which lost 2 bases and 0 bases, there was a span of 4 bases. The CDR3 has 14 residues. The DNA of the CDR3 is TGTGCCAGCAGCTTAATCCCGAACACCGGGGAGCTGTTTTTT. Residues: CASSLIPNTGELFF.

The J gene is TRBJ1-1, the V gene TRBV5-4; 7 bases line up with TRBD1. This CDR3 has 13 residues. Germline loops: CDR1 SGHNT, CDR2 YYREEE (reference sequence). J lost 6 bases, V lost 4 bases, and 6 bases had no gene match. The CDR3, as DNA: TGTGCCAGCAGCCTGACAGGGTTGGCTGAAGCTTTCTTT. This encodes CASSLTGLAEAFF.

The CDR3 is CASSWDSTYEQYF. In DNA, the CDR3 is TGTGCCAGCAGTTGGGACAGTACCTACGAGCAGTACTTC. This rearrangement joins TRBV27 to TRBJ2-7; 7 bases are a match to TRBD1. Trimming removed 4 bases from V and 2 bases from J; junction bases left unmatched: 2. In germline, CDR1 is MNHEY, CDR2 SMNVEV (reference sequence). CDR3 length equals 13 residues.

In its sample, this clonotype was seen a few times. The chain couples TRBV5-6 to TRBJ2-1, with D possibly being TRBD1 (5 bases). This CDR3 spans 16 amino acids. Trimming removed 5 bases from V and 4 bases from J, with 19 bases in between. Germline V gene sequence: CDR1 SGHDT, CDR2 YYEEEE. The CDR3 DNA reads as TGTGCCAGCAGTGTAAGGCCAGGGATGGGATACAATGAGCAGTTCTTC. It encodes CASSVRPGMGYNEQFF.

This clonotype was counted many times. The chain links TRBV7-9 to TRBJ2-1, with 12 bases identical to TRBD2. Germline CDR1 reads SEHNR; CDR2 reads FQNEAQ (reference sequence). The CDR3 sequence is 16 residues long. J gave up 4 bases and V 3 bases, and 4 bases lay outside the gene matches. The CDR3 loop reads CASSLDGTSGYNEQFF. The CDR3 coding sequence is TGTGCCAGCAGCTTGGACGGGACTAGCGGGTACAATGAGCAGTTCTTC.

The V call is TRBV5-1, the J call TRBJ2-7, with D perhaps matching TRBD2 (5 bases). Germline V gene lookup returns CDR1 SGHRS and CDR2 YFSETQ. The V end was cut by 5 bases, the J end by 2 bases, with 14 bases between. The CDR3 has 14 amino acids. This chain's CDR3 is CASRNRGAAYEQYF. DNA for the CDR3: TGCGCCAGCAGGAACCGGGGAGCCGCCTACGAGCAGTACTTC.

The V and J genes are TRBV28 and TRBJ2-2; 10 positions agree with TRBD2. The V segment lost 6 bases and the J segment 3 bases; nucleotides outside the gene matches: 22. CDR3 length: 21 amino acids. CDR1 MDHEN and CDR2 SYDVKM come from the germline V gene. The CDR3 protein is CASSFPEQREGPPRDTGELFF. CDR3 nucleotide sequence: TGTGCCAGCAGCTTCCCAGAGCAGCGGGAGGGCCCCCCCCGAGACACCGGGGAGCTGTTTTTT.

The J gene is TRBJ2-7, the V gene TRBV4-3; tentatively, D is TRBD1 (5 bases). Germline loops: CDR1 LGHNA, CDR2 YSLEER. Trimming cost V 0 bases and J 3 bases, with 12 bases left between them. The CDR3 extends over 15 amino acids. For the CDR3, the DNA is TGCGCCAGCAGCCAAGATGCCCAGGGTGACTACGAGCAGTACTTC. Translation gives CASSQDAQGDYEQYF.

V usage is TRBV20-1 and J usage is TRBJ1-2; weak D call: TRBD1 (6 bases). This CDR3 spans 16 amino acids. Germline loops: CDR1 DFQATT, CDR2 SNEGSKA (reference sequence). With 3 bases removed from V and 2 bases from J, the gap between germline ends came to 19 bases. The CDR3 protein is CSARSGDTWANYGYTF. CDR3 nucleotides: TGCAGTGCTAGGTCCGGGGACACATGGGCGAACTATGGCTACACCTTC.

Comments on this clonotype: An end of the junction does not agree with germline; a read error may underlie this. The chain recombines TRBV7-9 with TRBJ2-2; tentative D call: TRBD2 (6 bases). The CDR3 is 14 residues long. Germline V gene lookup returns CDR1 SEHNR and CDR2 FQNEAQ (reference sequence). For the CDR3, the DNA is TGTGCCAGCAGCTTAGACTTATCCACCGGGGGGCTGTTTTTT. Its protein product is CASSLDLSTGGLFF.

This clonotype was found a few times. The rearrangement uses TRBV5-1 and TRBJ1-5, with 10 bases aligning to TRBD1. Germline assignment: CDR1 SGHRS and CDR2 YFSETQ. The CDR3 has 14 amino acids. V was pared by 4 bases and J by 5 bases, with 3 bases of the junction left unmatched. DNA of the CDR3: TGCGCCAGCAGCCAGACAGGGGGCCATCAGCCCCAGCATTTT. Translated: CASSQTGGHQPQHF. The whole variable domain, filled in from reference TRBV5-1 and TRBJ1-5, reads KAGVTQTPRYLIKTRGQQVTLSCSPISGHRSVSWYQQTPGQGLQFLFEYFSETQRNKGNFPGRFSGRQFSNSRSEMNVSTLELGDSALYLCASSQTGGHQPQHFGDGTRLSIL.

The DNA for the CDR3 is TGCAGTGCTAGGGACGGACTTCTAGAGACCCAGTACTTC. It specifies CSARDGLLETQYF. The rearrangement links TRBV20-1 to TRBJ2-5, with D possibly TRBD2 on 5 matching bases. CDR1 and CDR2 from the germline V gene are DFQATT and SNEGSKA (reference sequence). CDR3 length equals 13 residues. V was shortened by 3 bases and J by 4 bases, with 12 bases between the two germline ends.

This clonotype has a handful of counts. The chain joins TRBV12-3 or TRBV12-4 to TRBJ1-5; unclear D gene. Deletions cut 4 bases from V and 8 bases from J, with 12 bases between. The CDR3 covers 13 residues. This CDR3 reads CASSWMQLEPQHF. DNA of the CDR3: TGTGCCAGCAGTTGGATGCAACTGGAGCCCCAGCATTTT.

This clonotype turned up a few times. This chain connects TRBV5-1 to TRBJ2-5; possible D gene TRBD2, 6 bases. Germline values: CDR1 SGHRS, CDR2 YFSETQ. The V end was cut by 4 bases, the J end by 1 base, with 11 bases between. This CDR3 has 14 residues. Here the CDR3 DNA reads TGCGCCAGCAGCATGACTAGGGGCCAAGAGACCCAGTACTTC. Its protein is CASSMTRGQETQYF.

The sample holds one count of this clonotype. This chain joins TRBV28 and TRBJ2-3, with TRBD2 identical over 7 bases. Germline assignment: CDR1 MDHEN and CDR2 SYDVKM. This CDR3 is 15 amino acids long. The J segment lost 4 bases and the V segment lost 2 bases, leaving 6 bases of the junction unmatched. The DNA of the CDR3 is TGTGCCAGCAGTTTACCCCTAGCGGAGGCAGATACGCAGTATTTT. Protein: CASSLPLAEADTQYF.

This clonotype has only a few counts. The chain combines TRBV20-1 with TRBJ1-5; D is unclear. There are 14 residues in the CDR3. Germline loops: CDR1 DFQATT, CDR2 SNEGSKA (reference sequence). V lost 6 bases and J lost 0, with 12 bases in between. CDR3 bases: TGCAGTGCCTGGACCGCTTATAGCAATCAGCCCCAGCATTTT. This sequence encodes CSAWTAYSNQPQHF.

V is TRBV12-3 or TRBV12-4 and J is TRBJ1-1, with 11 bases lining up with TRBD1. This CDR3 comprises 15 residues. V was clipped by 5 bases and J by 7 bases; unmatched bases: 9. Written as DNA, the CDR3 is TGTGCCAGCAGTGTACCGGGACAGGGGGGCGGTGAAGCTTTCTTT. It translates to CASSVPGQGGGEAFF.